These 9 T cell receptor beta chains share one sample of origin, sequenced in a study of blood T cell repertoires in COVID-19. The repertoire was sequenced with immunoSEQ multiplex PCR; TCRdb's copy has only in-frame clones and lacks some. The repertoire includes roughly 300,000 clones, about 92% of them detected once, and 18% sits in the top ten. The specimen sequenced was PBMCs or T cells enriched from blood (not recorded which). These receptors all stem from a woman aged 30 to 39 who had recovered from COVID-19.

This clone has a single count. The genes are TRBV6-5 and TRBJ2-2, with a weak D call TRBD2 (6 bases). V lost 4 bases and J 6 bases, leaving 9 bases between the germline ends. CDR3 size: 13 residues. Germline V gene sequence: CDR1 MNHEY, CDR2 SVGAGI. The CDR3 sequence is CASSFRLAGELFF. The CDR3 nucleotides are TGTGCCAGCAGTTTCCGACTAGCCGGGGAGCTGTTTTTT.

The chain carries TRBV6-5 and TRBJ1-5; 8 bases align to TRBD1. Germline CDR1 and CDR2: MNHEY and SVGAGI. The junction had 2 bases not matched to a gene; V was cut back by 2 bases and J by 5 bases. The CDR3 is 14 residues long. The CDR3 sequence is CASSYAQGDQPQHF. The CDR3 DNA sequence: TGTGCCAGCAGTTACGCACAGGGGGATCAGCCCCAGCATTTT.

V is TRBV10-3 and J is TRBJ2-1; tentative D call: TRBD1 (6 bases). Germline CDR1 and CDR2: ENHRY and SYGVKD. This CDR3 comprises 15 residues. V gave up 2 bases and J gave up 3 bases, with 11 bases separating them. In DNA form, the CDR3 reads TGTGCCATCAGTGAGGGGCAGGGGAACTACAATGAGCAGTTCTTC. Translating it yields CAISEGQGNYNEQFF.

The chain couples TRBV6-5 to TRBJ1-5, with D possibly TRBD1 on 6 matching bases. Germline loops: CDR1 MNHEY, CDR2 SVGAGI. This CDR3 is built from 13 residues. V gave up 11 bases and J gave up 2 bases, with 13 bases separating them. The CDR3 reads CASCRGRNQPQHF. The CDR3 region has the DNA TGTGCCTCCTGCAGGGGCCGCAATCAGCCCCAGCATTTT.

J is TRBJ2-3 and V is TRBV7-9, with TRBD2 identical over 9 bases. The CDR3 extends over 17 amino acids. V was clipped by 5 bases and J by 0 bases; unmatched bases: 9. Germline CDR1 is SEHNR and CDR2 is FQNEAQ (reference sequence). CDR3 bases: TGTGCCAGCAGCGGAATCACTAGCGGGTCTAGCACAGATACGCAGTATTTT. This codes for CASSGITSGSSTDTQYF.

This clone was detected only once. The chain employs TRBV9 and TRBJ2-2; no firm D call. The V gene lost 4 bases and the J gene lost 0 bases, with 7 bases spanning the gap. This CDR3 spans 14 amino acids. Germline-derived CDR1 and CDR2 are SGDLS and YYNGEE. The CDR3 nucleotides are TGTGCCAGCAGCTCAGTTTCGAACACCGGGGAGCTGTTTTTT. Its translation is CASSSVSNTGELFF. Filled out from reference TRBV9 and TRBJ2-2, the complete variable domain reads DSGVTQTPKHLITATGQRVTLRCSPRSGDLSVYWYQQSLDQGLQFLIQYYNGEERAKGNILERFSAQQFPDLHSELNLSSLELGDSALYFCASSSVSNTGELFFGEGSRLTVL.

This chain's CDR3 is CASSPGTSGVNEQFF. For the CDR3, the DNA is TGCGCCAGCAGCCCCGGGACTAGCGGGGTCAATGAGCAGTTCTTC. This sequence joins TRBV5-1 and TRBJ2-1, with 13 bases aligning to TRBD2. This CDR3 spans 15 amino acids. V lost 4 bases, J lost 6 bases, and 4 bases stayed unmatched. Germline V gene lookup returns CDR1 SGHRS and CDR2 YFSETQ.

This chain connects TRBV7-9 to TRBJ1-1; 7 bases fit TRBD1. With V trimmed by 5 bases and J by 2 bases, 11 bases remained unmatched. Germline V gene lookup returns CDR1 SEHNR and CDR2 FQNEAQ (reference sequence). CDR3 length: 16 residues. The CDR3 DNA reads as TGTGCCAGCAGCCTCGGTGTCGGGACAGTTAACACTGAAGCTTTCTTT. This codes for CASSLGVGTVNTEAFF.

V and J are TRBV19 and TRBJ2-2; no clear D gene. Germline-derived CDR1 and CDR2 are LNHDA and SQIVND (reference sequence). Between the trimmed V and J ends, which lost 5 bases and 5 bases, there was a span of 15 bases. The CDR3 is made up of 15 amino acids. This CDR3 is CASSLGSSRTGELFF. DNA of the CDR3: TGTGCCAGTAGTCTCGGGTCGTCGCGGACCGGGGAGCTGTTTTTT. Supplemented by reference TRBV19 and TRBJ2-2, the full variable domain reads DGGITQSPKYLFRKEGQNVTLSCEQNLNHDAMYWYRQDPGQGLRLIYYSQIVNDFQKGDIAEGYSVSREKKESFPLTVTSAQKNPTAFYLCASSLGSSRTGELFFGEGSRLTVL.